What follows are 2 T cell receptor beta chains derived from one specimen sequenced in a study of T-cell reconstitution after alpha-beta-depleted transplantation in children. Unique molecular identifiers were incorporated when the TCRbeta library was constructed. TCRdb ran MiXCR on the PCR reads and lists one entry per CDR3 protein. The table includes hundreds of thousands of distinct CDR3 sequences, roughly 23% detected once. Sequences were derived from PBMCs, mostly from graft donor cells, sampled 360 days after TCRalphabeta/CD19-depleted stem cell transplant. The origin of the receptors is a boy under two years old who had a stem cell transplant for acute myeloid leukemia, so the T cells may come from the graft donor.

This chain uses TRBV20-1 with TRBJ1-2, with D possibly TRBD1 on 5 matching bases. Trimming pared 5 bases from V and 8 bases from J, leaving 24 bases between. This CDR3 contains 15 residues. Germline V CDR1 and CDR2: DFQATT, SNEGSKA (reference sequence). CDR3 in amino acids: CSAGASSAGSWGYTF. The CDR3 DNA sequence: TGCAGTGCTGGGGCTAGTTCCGCCGGCAGCTGGGGCTACACCTTC.

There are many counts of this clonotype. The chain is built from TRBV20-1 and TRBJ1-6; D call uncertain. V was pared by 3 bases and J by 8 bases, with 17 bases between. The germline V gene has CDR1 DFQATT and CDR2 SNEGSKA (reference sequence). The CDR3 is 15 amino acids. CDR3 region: CSARTQGKTHSPLHF. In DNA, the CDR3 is TGCAGTGCTAGGACGCAAGGGAAGACCCATTCACCCCTCCACTTT.